Shown below are 18 T cell receptor beta chains from a single sample sequenced in a study of blood T cell repertoires in COVID-19. Produced via immunoSEQ multiplex PCR; TCRdb's table is partial and in-frame only. The sample has approximately 72,000 clones, approximately 87% seen once. Material: peripheral blood. Receptor source: a woman older than 75 with acute or convalescent COVID-19.

The V gene is TRBV10-3, the J gene TRBJ1-2; 7 bases are a match to TRBD1. V shed 0 bases and J 2 bases; nucleotides not matched to a gene: 6. Germline loops: CDR1 ENHRY, CDR2 SYGVKD. This CDR3 is built from 16 residues. In DNA, the CDR3 is TGTGCCATCAGTGAGTCTCTACAGGGGAAGAACTATGGCTACACCTTC. It yields the protein CAISESLQGKNYGYTF.

The rearrangement uses TRBV14 and TRBJ2-1, with TRBD2 matching 10 bases. The junction had 8 bases not matched to a gene; V was cut back by 4 bases and J by 5 bases. This CDR3 comprises 16 residues. Germline V gene data show CDR1 as SGHDN and CDR2 as FVKESK. CDR3 bases: TGTGCCAGCAGCCCCCTAGCGGGAGCAGGGAACAATGAGCAGTTCTTC. It specifies CASSPLAGAGNNEQFF.

This clone was seen a handful of times. The V gene is TRBV29-1, the J gene TRBJ1-2, with D possibly matching TRBD1 (5 bases). Trimming cost V 0 bases and J 3 bases, with 5 bases left between them. Germline CDR1 reads SQVTM; CDR2 reads ANQGSEA. The CDR3 spans 12 residues. The CDR3 here is CSVEDRDYGYTF. The DNA of the CDR3 is TGCAGCGTTGAAGACAGGGACTATGGCTACACCTTC.

This clone turned up a few times. The rearrangement links TRBV19 to TRBJ1-1; 7 bases align to TRBD1. The CDR3 has 16 amino acids. Germline values: CDR1 LNHDA, CDR2 SQIVND (reference sequence). V was pared by 8 bases and J by 10 bases, with 22 bases of the junction left unmatched. The CDR3, as DNA: TGTGCCAGTGGGGCAGGGGGTTTTCCTCGATTTACTACAGCTTTCTTT. Protein sequence: CASGAGGFPRFTTAFF.

The genes are TRBV7-2 and TRBJ1-2; 10 bases are shared with TRBD1. CDR1 SGHTA and CDR2 FQGNSA come from the germline V gene. This CDR3 is built from 15 residues. With 5 bases clipped from V and 8 bases from J, the junction kept 11 bases outside the gene matches. The CDR3 loop reads CASSPWTGGREGYTF. Here the CDR3 DNA reads TGTGCCAGCAGCCCATGGACAGGGGGAAGAGAAGGCTACACCTTC.

The V call is TRBV6-5, the J call TRBJ1-1; TRBD1 is a possible D gene (6 bases). Trimming stripped 4 bases from V and 2 bases from J, with 17 bases between. The CDR3 is 16 residues long. CDR1 is MNHEY and CDR2 is SVGAGI in the germline V gene. CDR3 in DNA: TGTGCCAGCAGTTCCGGACCGACAGGCGCAAACACTGAAGCTTTCTTT. This gives the protein CASSSGPTGANTEAFF.

This clone was counted between two and nine times. V and J are TRBV19 and TRBJ1-4, with 7 bases matching TRBD1. The CDR3 is 15 amino acids. Germline V gene sequence: CDR1 LNHDA, CDR2 SQIVND (reference sequence). With V trimmed by 8 bases and J by 7 bases, 13 bases remained unmatched. CDR3 nucleotide sequence: TGTGCCAGTGGGACAGCTGATCTCGGGGGTGAAAAACTGTTTTTT. This encodes CASGTADLGGEKLFF.

The chain couples TRBV11-2 to TRBJ1-2; weak D call: TRBD1 (5 bases). The germline V gene has CDR1 SGHAT and CDR2 FQNNGV. V lost 1 base, J lost 5 bases, and 8 bases lay in between. The CDR3 is 13 amino acids. This CDR3 reads CASSLGRVYGYTF. The CDR3 nucleotides are TGTGCCAGCAGCTTAGGCAGGGTATATGGCTACACCTTC.

V is TRBV19 and J is TRBJ1-5; a weak D match, TRBD1 (5 bases). V lost 1 base and J 0 bases, leaving 19 bases between the germline ends. CDR3 length: 19 residues. Germline assignment: CDR1 LNHDA and CDR2 SQIVND (reference sequence). CDR3 region: CASSIVGPGGVNSNQPQHF. Written as DNA, the CDR3 is TGTGCCAGTAGTATAGTGGGGCCGGGAGGGGTTAATAGCAATCAGCCCCAGCATTTT. Full variable domain (missing parts from reference TRBV19 and TRBJ1-5): DGGITQSPKYLFRKEGQNVTLSCEQNLNHDAMYWYRQDPGQGLRLIYYSQIVNDFQKGDIAEGYSVSREKKESFPLTVTSAQKNPTAFYLCASSIVGPGGVNSNQPQHFGDGTRLSIL.

V usage is TRBV11-3 and J usage is TRBJ2-1, with no clear D. V was pared by 4 bases and J by 0 bases, with 13 bases between. Germline V gene sequence: CDR1 SGHNT, CDR2 YENEEA. CDR3 length equals 16 residues. CDR3 protein: CASSSRLRSSYNEQFF. The CDR3 DNA is TGTGCCAGCAGCTCGAGACTGAGGAGCTCCTACAATGAGCAGTTCTTC.

The chain links TRBV5-4 to TRBJ1-2; D might be TRBD1 (6 bases). Looked up from germline, CDR1 is SGHNT and CDR2 is YYREEE (reference sequence). There are 13 residues in the CDR3. The V and J ends lost 7 bases and 8 bases respectively, with 18 bases between them. The DNA for the CDR3 is TGTGCCAGCCGCACGGTGGGGGCTCAAGGCTACACCTTC. Protein: CASRTVGAQGYTF.

This rearrangement joins TRBV5-1 to TRBJ1-1; D perhaps matches TRBD1 (6 bases). Trimming shortened V by 3 bases and J by 6 bases, and 21 bases separated the two germline ends. The CDR3 sequence is 16 residues long. Per the germline V gene, CDR1 is SGHRS and CDR2 is YFSETQ. The DNA for the CDR3 is TGCGCCAGCAGCTCACATGATGGGGGGGCAATGTCTGAAGCTTTCTTT. It translates to CASSSHDGGAMSEAFF.

The table lists this clone with a few counts. The CDR3 protein is CASSPQLAGSTGELFF. The CDR3 bases are TGTGCCAGCTCACCACAACTAGCGGGAAGCACCGGGGAGCTGTTTTTT. The rearrangement joins TRBV18 to TRBJ2-2; 10 bases fit TRBD2. The CDR3 contains 16 residues. In germline, CDR1 is KGHSH, CDR2 LQKENI. With 1 base clipped from V and 4 bases from J, the junction kept 3 bases outside the gene matches.

The chain employs TRBV27 and TRBJ1-1; no reliable D call. The CDR3 totals 16 residues. Per germline, CDR1 MNHEY and CDR2 SMNVEV (reference sequence). Trimming shortened V by 5 bases and J by 1 base, and 17 bases separated the two germline ends. The CDR3 bases are TGTGCCAGCAGTGTGAGTGATGGACGGGAGAACACTGAAGCTTTCTTT. It encodes CASSVSDGRENTEAFF.

The genes are TRBV5-1 and TRBJ1-4; 7 bases fit TRBD1. Germline CDR1 reads SGHRS; CDR2 reads YFSETQ. The CDR3 has 14 residues. J lost 3 bases, V lost 4 bases, and 3 bases had no gene match. CDR3 sequence: CASSPDRANEKLFF. CDR3 in DNA: TGCGCCAGCAGCCCTGACAGGGCTAATGAAAAACTGTTTTTT.

V usage is TRBV6-5 and J usage is TRBJ1-1; TRBD1 might be the D (5 bases). The V end was cut by 0 bases, the J end by 11 bases, with 19 bases between. Germline lookup yields CDR1 MNHEY and CDR2 SVGAGI. The CDR3 runs to 15 residues. The DNA of the CDR3 is TGTGCCAGCAGTTACTCGTTTCGGGATGGGGGGTCGGCTTTCTTT. It is translated as CASSYSFRDGGSAFF.

This chain connects TRBV19 to TRBJ1-5; maybe TRBD1 (6 bases). Trimming cost V 3 bases and J 0 bases, with 9 bases left between them. The CDR3 loop spans 15 amino acids. Germline CDR1 LNHDA, CDR2 SQIVND (reference sequence). In DNA, the CDR3 is TGTGCCAGTAGTATGACAGGCCATAGCAATCAGCCCCAGCATTTT. It is translated as CASSMTGHSNQPQHF. Full variable domain (outside the CDR3, taken from reference TRBV19 and TRBJ1-5): DGGITQSPKYLFRKEGQNVTLSCEQNLNHDAMYWYRQDPGQGLRLIYYSQIVNDFQKGDIAEGYSVSREKKESFPLTVTSAQKNPTAFYLCASSMTGHSNQPQHFGDGTRLSIL.

This clone appeared a few times. This rearrangement joins TRBV9 to TRBJ2-1, with a possible D match to TRBD1 (6 bases). CDR3 length: 13 residues. In germline, CDR1 is SGDLS, CDR2 YYNGEE. V gave up 3 bases and J gave up 5 bases, with 9 bases separating them. The chain's CDR3 is CASSDRQDNEQFF. The CDR3 nucleotides read TGTGCCAGCAGCGATAGACAGGACAATGAGCAGTTCTTC.